The 16 T cell receptor beta chains below were found in one sample sequenced in a study of Ad26.COV2.S vaccination and SARS-CoV-2 variants. Indicated treatment: roughly 20 received Ad26.COV2.S at low or high dose, single or two shots; about 5 received placebo; per-sample allocation not given. Specimen acquisition occurred on day 63 following the initial vaccine or placebo injection. Here immunoSEQ multiplex PCR was the method, and the copy in TCRdb shows in-frame clones only, minus some. The sample records hundreds of thousands of clones, roughly 90% being singletons. The sequenced sample was peripheral blood, obtained in a trial of Ad26.COV2.S vaccine versus placebo. The receptors were sampled from a person aged 18 to 65 who received the Ad26.COV2.S COVID-19 vaccine or a placebo.

The V call is TRBV4-1, the J call TRBJ2-6; D remains ambiguous. The CDR3 covers 17 residues. The V end lost 2 bases, the J end lost 0 bases, and 11 bases lay between the germline ends. Germline lookup yields CDR1 MGHRA and CDR2 YSYEKL. This chain's CDR3 is CASSQTPDHSGANVLTF. The CDR3 DNA reads TGCGCCAGCAGCCAAACTCCGGATCACTCTGGGGCCAACGTCCTGACTTTC.

The DNA of the CDR3 is TGTGCCAGCAGCGTGGACGGCTCAACTAATGAAAAACTGTTTTTT. It translates to CASSVDGSTNEKLFF. This chain joins TRBV7-2 and TRBJ1-4, with unresolved D. V dropped 5 bases and J dropped 0 bases, with 10 bases sitting between them. CDR1 SGHTA and CDR2 FQGNSA come from the germline V gene. CDR3 length equals 15 residues.

V gene TRBV5-4 combines with J gene TRBJ1-1, with a tentative D call TRBD1 (5 bases). The CDR3 spans 14 residues. Germline loops: CDR1 SGHNT, CDR2 YYREEE (reference sequence). The V gene lost 6 bases and the J gene lost 1 base, with 13 bases spanning the gap. The CDR3 sequence: CASTLGGANTEAFF. CDR3 coding DNA: TGTGCCAGCACCCTGGGAGGGGCGAACACTGAAGCTTTCTTT.

The chain couples TRBV6-1 to TRBJ2-1; no clear D gene. V was clipped by 0 bases and J by 6 bases, with 6 bases between them. In germline, CDR1 is MNHNS, CDR2 SASEGT. This CDR3 contains 13 residues. The CDR3 nucleotides read TGTGCCAGCAGTGAAGCAGGTCCCAATGAGCAGTTCTTC. Translating it yields CASSEAGPNEQFF.

V is TRBV29-1 and J is TRBJ1-1; no reliable D call. Germline CDR1 SQVTM, CDR2 ANQGSEA. V lost 6 bases and J 0 bases, leaving 8 bases between the germline ends. The CDR3 is 12 residues long. The CDR3 sequence is CSVWTVNTEAFF. In DNA, the CDR3 is TGCAGCGTCTGGACGGTGAACACTGAAGCTTTCTTT.

CDR3 sequence: CASSPMRIFGTEAFF. The CDR3 DNA sequence: TGTGCCAGCAGCCCAATGAGGATATTCGGCACTGAAGCTTTCTTT. The chain carries TRBV7-6 and TRBJ1-1; no definite D call. Trimming took off 5 bases at V and 4 bases at J, with 17 bases between the two ends. Germline CDR1 and CDR2: SGHVS and FNYEAQ. This CDR3 has 15 amino acids.

CDR3: CASDRRGWFNEQFF. For the CDR3, the DNA is TGTGCCAGCGATCGGAGGGGCTGGTTCAATGAGCAGTTCTTC. This sequence joins TRBV6-5 and TRBJ2-1, with a possible D match to TRBD2 (6 bases). The germline gives CDR1 MNHEY, CDR2 SVGAGI. This CDR3 has 14 amino acids. The germline V and J ends were trimmed by 8 bases and 6 bases, with 17 bases remaining between them.

V is TRBV4-1 and J is TRBJ1-4, with D maybe TRBD1 (5 bases). The V gene's germline CDR1 is MGHRA and CDR2 YSYEKL. The CDR3 is 17 amino acids. Trimming left V 1 base short and J 2 bases short, with 14 bases between. CDR3 coding DNA: TGCGCCAGCAGCCAAGGGTCAGGGAGGAACACTAATGAAAAACTGTTTTTT. It specifies CASSQGSGRNTNEKLFF.

This chain links TRBV9 with TRBJ1-1; 7 positions match TRBD1. CDR1 and CDR2 from the germline V gene are SGDLS and YYNGEE. CDR3 length: 17 amino acids. With 0 bases clipped from V and 1 base from J, the junction kept 9 bases outside the gene matches. For the CDR3, the DNA is TGTGCCAGCAGCGTAGCGGGAAAGGGGGCGCGGAACACTGAAGCTTTCTTT. This gives the protein CASSVAGKGARNTEAFF.

The V call is TRBV7-9, the J call TRBJ1-6; D gene uncertain. The CDR3 length is 15 residues. The V and J ends lost 3 bases and 6 bases respectively, with 12 bases between them. From germline, CDR1 is SEHNR and CDR2 FQNEAQ (reference sequence). CDR3 coding DNA: TGTGCCAGCAGCTTCTCGGCAGGAGCTAATTCACCCCTCCACTTT. This sequence encodes CASSFSAGANSPLHF.

The chain is built from TRBV3-1 (or the pseudogene TRBV3-2) and TRBJ1-1, with D perhaps TRBD1 (5 bases). Germline V CDR1 and CDR2: LGHDT, YNNKEL (reference sequence). There are 14 residues in the CDR3. V was cut by 0 bases and J by 5 bases, with 10 bases left in between. This CDR3 is CASSQDPGRTEAFF. The CDR3 nucleotides are TGTGCCAGCAGCCAAGACCCAGGGCGGACTGAAGCTTTCTTT.

This chain links TRBV28 with TRBJ2-2; 14 nucleotides agree with TRBD2. CDR1 and CDR2 from the germline V gene are MDHEN and SYDVKM. The J segment lost 5 bases and the V segment lost 4 bases, leaving 12 bases of the junction unmatched. This CDR3 comprises 19 residues. The DNA of the CDR3 is TGTGCCAGCAGTTCCTCTGTGGGACTAGCGGGAGCAGTAACCGGGGAGCTGTTTTTT. Protein product: CASSSSVGLAGAVTGELFF.

The CDR3 sequence is CASGYTGISRAFF. CDR3 DNA sequence: TGTGCCAGCGGGTATACGGGAATATCTAGAGCTTTCTTT. The chain has TRBV2 and TRBJ1-1; D is unresolved. Germline V gene lookup returns CDR1 SNHLY and CDR2 FYNNEI. The V and J ends lost 8 bases and 10 bases respectively, with 20 bases between them. The CDR3 covers 13 residues. Using reference TRBV2 and TRBJ1-1 for the parts outside the CDR3, the full variable domain is EPEVTQTPSHQVTQMGQEVILRCVPISNHLYFYWYRQILGQKVEFLVSFYNNEISEKSEIFDDQFSVERPDGSNFTLKIRSTKLEDSAMYFCASGYTGISRAFFGQGTRLTVV.

This chain uses TRBV5-1 with TRBJ1-6; TRBD1 might be the D (6 bases). CDR1 SGHRS and CDR2 YFSETQ come from the germline V gene. V dropped 4 bases and J dropped 9 bases, with 14 bases sitting between them. The CDR3 consists of 14 residues. The CDR3, as DNA: TGCGCCAGCAGCGTAGAGGGGGGACGTTCACCCCTCCACTTT. Translating it yields CASSVEGGRSPLHF. Full variable domain (rest looked up from reference TRBV5-1 and TRBJ1-6): KAGVTQTPRYLIKTRGQQVTLSCSPISGHRSVSWYQQTPGQGLQFLFEYFSETQRNKGNFPGRFSGRQFSNSRSEMNVSTLELGDSALYLCASSVEGGRSPLHFGNGTRLTVT.

The chain combines TRBV5-6 with TRBJ1-1; D is uncertain. Germline CDR1 reads SGHDT; CDR2 reads YYEEEE. The ends were cut back, 4 bases at V and 5 bases at J, with 9 bases in the middle. This CDR3 is built from 12 residues. CDR3 protein: CASSVLETEAFF. CDR3 in DNA: TGTGCCAGCAGCGTGCTGGAGACTGAAGCTTTCTTT.

The chain uses TRBV28 and TRBJ1-2; 7 bases line up with TRBD1. This CDR3 has 13 residues. CDR1 is MDHEN and CDR2 is SYDVKM in the germline V gene. V was pared by 5 bases and J by 5 bases, with 5 bases of the junction left unmatched. CDR3 loop: CASSPTGVYGYTF. CDR3 nucleotides: TGTGCCAGCAGTCCCACAGGGGTATATGGCTACACCTTC.